This entry describes one TCR beta chain. The target antigen is unknown. The record originates from a study of OX40 agonist ivuxolimab in advanced cancers. Study-wide results and caveats: Clonal expansion from baseline to week 6 occurred in both CD4+ and CD8+ T cells.

Looked up from germline, CDR1 is SGHAT and CDR2 is FQNNGV. The CDR3 contains 16 residues. Trimming removed 0 bases from V and 12 bases from J, with 18 bases in between. Using immunoSEQ multiplex PCR, the repertoire was profiled, and TCRdb retains in-frame clones only, with some absent. The sample contains some 20,000 clones, about 86% of which appear only once. The starting material was CD4+ or CD8+ T cells sorted from blood, obtained in a trial of the OX40 agonist ivuxolimab. The chain recombines TRBV11-2 with TRBJ2-6; the D is unclear. The sequence was obtained from an adult with an advanced solid tumor such as melanoma, head and neck, liver or kidney cancer. The CDR3 sequence is CASSLDTYPYHLVLTF. The CDR3 DNA reads as TGTGCCAGCAGCTTAGATACATATCCCTATCACCTCGTCCTGACTTTC.